Here is one T cell receptor (beta chain) with its context. These data originate in a study of blood T cell repertoires in COVID-19. Study-wide context: The United States, Italy and Spain were the sources of the acute and convalescent COVID-19 samples. PBMCs, B-cell-depleted T cells, or T cells provided the cDNA or gDNA that made up the material.

Germline-derived CDR1 and CDR2 are MNHNY and SVGAGI (reference sequence). V was pared by 8 bases and J by 8 bases, with 19 bases between. This CDR3 region has 14 residues. This table comes from immunoSEQ multiplex PCR, and its TCRdb copy is limited to in-frame clones, with some not included. Seen here are about 120,000 clones, roughly 85% observed once, and the top ten hold around 2.3%. Sequencing input: peripheral blood. The chain employs TRBV6-6 and TRBJ2-1, with D perhaps matching TRBD1 (6 bases). The source is a young man with acute or convalescent COVID-19. CDR3: CASGQWGRTDEQFF. The CDR3 DNA reads TGTGCCAGCGGGCAGTGGGGGCGGACGGATGAGCAGTTCTTC.